This T cell receptor (beta chain) was documented in a study of beta chain features in type 1 diabetes. As every portion of the isolated RNA was reverse transcribed, the sequencing read expressed TCRB transcripts. The method was immunoSEQ multiplex PCR; TCRdb's version includes in-frame clones alone and lacks a portion of them. The sample has 150,000 to 180,000 clones; 11% are singletons. Cell sorting via CD45RO/CCR7/CD25/CD127/CD95/CD27 was performed to obtain CD4+ naive, central memory, regulatory and stem cell-like memory cells. Germline values: CDR1 SGHTA, CDR2 FQGNSA. V lost 2 bases and J lost 3, with 4 bases in between. CDR3 length equals 13 residues. Study-wide results and caveats: Fewer junction insertions and more nucleotide deletions appeared in type 1 diabetes patients. There was a moderate but significant shortening of TCRB CDR3s in all four CD4+ subsets of Type 1 diabetes patients. Healthy donors had naive, central memory and Treg TCRB repertoires that appeared less similar than those seen among patients.

On this clone itself: No antigen is known for it.

The V and J genes are TRBV7-2 and TRBJ2-2; D gene uncertain. The sequenced sample was central memory CD4+ T cells from blood. The clonotype originates from a man aged 18 to 29 in good health. The CDR3: CASSLRHTGELFF. CDR3 sequence (DNA): TGTGCCAGCAGCTTACGGCACACCGGGGAGCTGTTTTTT.